This TCR beta chain was sequenced during a study of blood T cell repertoires in COVID-19. Sequencing used immunoSEQ multiplex PCR; TCRdb keeps in-frame clones, though not all of them. The sample lists under 250,000 clones; around 86% were seen once. CDR1 is LGHDT and CDR2 is YNNKEL in the germline V gene (reference sequence). V was trimmed by 4 bases and J by 5 bases, leaving 12 bases between them. This CDR3 has 14 amino acids. This clonotype was sampled from a man aged 50-59 years with COVID-19, enrolled during active disease. The rearrangement uses TRBV3-1 (or the pseudogene TRBV3-2) and TRBJ2-1; no clear D. Sequenced material: peripheral blood. The CDR3 reads CASSLPALDNEQFF. CDR3 sequence (DNA): TGTGCCAGCAGCCTCCCCGCATTAGACAATGAGCAGTTCTTC.